Below are 5 T cell receptor beta chains sequenced from a single sample in a study of OX40 agonist ivuxolimab in advanced cancers. Generated by immunoSEQ multiplex PCR, the TCRdb table keeps only in-frame clones and is missing some. The sample lists roughly 55,000 clones, approximately 80% seen once, with around 4.5% in the top ten. Sequenced here: CD4+ or CD8+ T cells sorted from blood, sampled in a trial of the OX40 agonist ivuxolimab. The origin of the receptors is an adult with an advanced solid tumor such as melanoma, head and neck, liver or kidney cancer.

V gene TRBV19 combines with J gene TRBJ1-2, with a possible D match to TRBD1 (5 bases). The CDR3 is 15 residues long. Germline-derived CDR1 and CDR2 are LNHDA and SQIVND (reference sequence). The V end lost 3 bases, the J end lost 1 base, and 12 bases lay between the germline ends. The CDR3 protein is CASSIIRGGNYGYTF. The CDR3 coding sequence is TGTGCCAGTAGTATCATCCGGGGGGGTAACTATGGCTACACCTTC. Filled out from reference TRBV19 and TRBJ1-2, the complete variable domain reads DGGITQSPKYLFRKEGQNVTLSCEQNLNHDAMYWYRQDPGQGLRLIYYSQIVNDFQKGDIAEGYSVSREKKESFPLTVTSAQKNPTAFYLCASSIIRGGNYGYTFGSGTRLTVV.

This chain connects TRBV5-6 to TRBJ1-3, with 8 positions matching TRBD1. This CDR3 region has 15 residues. Germline V gene sequence: CDR1 SGHDT, CDR2 YYEEEE. The ends lost 4 bases at V and 5 bases at J; junction bases unmatched: 8. The CDR3 nucleotides read TGTGCCAGCAGCCTACGGACAGGGTCACGAAACACCATATATTTT. It yields the protein CASSLRTGSRNTIYF.

This chain uses TRBV12-2 with TRBJ2-4; no DNA check was done on the table's D call, TRBD2. TRBV12-2 has pseudogene status. The CDR3 contains 22 residues. The CDR3 is CASRLIPVDEISGGLAKNIQYF. The CDR3 region has the DNA TGTGCAAGTCGCTTAATACCTGTGGACGAGATTAGCGGGGGGTTAGCCAAAAACATTCAGTACTTC.

The chain uses TRBV9 and TRBJ1-1; D gene unclear. Trimming removed 4 bases from V and 10 bases from J, with 14 bases in between. Germline lookup yields CDR1 SGDLS and CDR2 YYNGEE. The CDR3 loop spans 12 amino acids. The CDR3 nucleotides read TGTGCCAGCAGCTCCTACGCGGAGGGAGCTTTCTTT. It codes for CASSSYAEGAFF.

The chain carries TRBV19 and TRBJ1-4, with 9 positions matching TRBD1. V lost 7 bases, J lost 4 bases, and 7 bases stayed unmatched. Germline CDR1 is LNHDA and CDR2 is SQIVND (reference sequence). CDR3 length: 15 residues. This CDR3 reads CASKGTGTINEKLFF. The CDR3 nucleotides read TGTGCCAGTAAGGGGACAGGGACAATTAATGAAAAACTGTTTTTT.